These 4 T cell receptor beta chains were all obtained from the same sample, sequenced in a study of T cell responses to AZD1222 COVID-19 vaccine. Method: immunoSEQ multiplex PCR; TCRdb's copy keeps in-frame clones and lacks some. This repertoire shows about 110,000 clones, around nine tenths found once; its top ten account for under 25%. The sample here was peripheral blood, taken on day 0 of AZD1222 vaccination. The receptors come from an adult in good health.

The J gene is TRBJ1-1, the V gene TRBV6-5; unclear D gene. The CDR3 is 13 amino acids. V dropped 10 bases and J dropped 3 bases, with 15 bases sitting between them. The germline CDR1 and CDR2 sequences are MNHEY and SVGAGI. CDR3 amino acids: CATSEETYTEAFF. The CDR3 bases are TGTGCCACCTCAGAGGAAACATACACTGAAGCTTTCTTT.

This clone was found a few times. This chain uses TRBV5-6 with TRBJ1-5; 8 bases are a match to TRBD1. This CDR3 has 15 amino acids. The J segment lost 1 base and the V segment lost 1 base, leaving 1 base of the junction unmatched. Per germline, CDR1 SGHDT and CDR2 YYEEEE. CDR3 protein: CASSLTGGSNQPQHF. The CDR3 DNA follows: TGTGCCAGCAGCTTGACAGGGGGGAGCAATCAGCCCCAGCATTTT.

J is TRBJ1-2 and V is TRBV7-2; the D gene is possibly TRBD1 (6 bases). Trimming stripped 6 bases from V and 8 bases from J, with 22 bases between. This CDR3 is built from 15 residues. The germline CDR1 and CDR2 sequences are SGHTA and FQGNSA. CDR3 in amino acids: CASSSHLSGVEGYTF. The DNA of the CDR3 is TGTGCCAGCAGTTCCCACCTCTCAGGGGTCGAAGGCTACACCTTC.

This chain joins TRBV15 and TRBJ2-2, with D unresolved. The ends were cut back, 8 bases at V and 0 bases at J, with 10 bases in the middle. The CDR3 has 14 residues. The germline V gene encodes CDR1 LNHNV and CDR2 YYDKDF (reference sequence). CDR3 nucleotides: TGTGCCACCCGGCGTGTCGCGAACACCGGGGAGCTGTTTTTT. Amino acids: CATRRVANTGELFF.